This passage covers 2 T cell receptor beta chains from one sample sequenced in a study of T cell changes during pregnancy in multiple sclerosis. Repertoires were generated with immunoSEQ multiplex PCR, while TCRdb's copy carries only in-frame clones and drops some. Of approximately 64,000 clones listed, about 90% are singletons. The sample consisted of peripheral blood, taken in the second trimester of pregnancy. All receptors come from a female donor in good health, enrolled as a control in a pregnancy study.

The chain is built from TRBV9 and TRBJ2-2; TRBD2 aligns across 9 bases. Looked up from germline, CDR1 is SGDLS and CDR2 is YYNGEE. This CDR3 comprises 15 residues. The J segment lost 7 bases and the V segment lost 2 bases, leaving 6 bases of the junction unmatched. DNA of the CDR3: TGTGCCAGCAGCGTTAGCGGGAGTGGATACGGGGAGCTGTTTTTT. It specifies CASSVSGSGYGELFF.

J is TRBJ1-1 and V is TRBV5-1, with 9 bases fitting TRBD1. The germline CDR1 and CDR2 sequences are SGHRS and YFSETQ. V lost 4 bases, J lost 6 bases, and 7 bases stayed unmatched. CDR3 size: 14 residues. The chain's CDR3 is CASSRGTGPAEAFF. CDR3 sequence (DNA): TGCGCCAGCAGCCGGGGGACAGGGCCTGCTGAAGCTTTCTTT.